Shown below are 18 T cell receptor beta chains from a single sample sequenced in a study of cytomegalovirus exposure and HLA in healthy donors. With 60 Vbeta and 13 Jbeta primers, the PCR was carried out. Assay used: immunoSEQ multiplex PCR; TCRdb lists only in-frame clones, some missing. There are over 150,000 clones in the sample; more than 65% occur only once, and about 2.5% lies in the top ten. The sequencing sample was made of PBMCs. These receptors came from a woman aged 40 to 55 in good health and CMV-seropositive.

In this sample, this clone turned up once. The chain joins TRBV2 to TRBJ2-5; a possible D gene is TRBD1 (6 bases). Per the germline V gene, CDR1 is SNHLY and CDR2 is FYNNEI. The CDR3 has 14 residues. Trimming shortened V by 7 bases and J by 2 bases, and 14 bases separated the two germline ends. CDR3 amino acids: CASNLRTEQETQYF. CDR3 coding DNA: TGTGCCAGCAACCTTCGGACAGAGCAAGAGACCCAGTACTTC.

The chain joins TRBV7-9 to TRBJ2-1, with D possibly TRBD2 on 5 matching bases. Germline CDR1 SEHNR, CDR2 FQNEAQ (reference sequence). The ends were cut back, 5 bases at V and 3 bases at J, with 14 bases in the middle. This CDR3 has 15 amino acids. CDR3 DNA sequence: TGTGCCAGCAGCAACCGGGGTGGAGACTACAATGAGCAGTTCTTC. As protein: CASSNRGGDYNEQFF.

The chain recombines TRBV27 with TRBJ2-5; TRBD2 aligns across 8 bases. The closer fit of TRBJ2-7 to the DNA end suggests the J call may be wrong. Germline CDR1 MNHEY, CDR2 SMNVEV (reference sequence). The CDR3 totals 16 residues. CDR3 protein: CASSPRGSGMSYEQYF. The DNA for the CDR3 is TGTGCCAGCAGTCCTCGGGGTAGCGGGATGTCCTACGAGCAGTACTTC.

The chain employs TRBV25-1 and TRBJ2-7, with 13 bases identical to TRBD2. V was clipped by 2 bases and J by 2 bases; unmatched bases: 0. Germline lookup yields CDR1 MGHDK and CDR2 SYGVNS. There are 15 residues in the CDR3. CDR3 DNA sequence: TGTGCCAGCAGTGAAGGGACTAGCGGGACCTACGAGCAGTACTTC. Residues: CASSEGTSGTYEQYF.

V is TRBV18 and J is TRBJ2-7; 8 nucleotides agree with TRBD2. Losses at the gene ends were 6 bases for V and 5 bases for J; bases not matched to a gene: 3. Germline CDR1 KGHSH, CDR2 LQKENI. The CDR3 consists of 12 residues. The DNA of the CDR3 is TGTGCCAGCTCCCGTAGCGGGGACGAGCAGTACTTC. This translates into CASSRSGDEQYF.

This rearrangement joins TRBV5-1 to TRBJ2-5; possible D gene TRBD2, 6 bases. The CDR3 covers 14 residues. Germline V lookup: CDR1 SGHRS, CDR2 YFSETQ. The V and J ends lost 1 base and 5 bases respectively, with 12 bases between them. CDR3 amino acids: CASSLRLGGETQYF. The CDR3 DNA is TGCGCCAGCAGCTTGAGGCTAGGAGGGGAGACCCAGTACTTC.

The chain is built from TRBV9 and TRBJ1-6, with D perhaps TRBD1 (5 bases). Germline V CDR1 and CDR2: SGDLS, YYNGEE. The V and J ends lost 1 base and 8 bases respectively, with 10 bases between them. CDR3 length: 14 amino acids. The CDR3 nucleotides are TGTGCCAGCAGCGTATACAGGTCGGATTCACCCCTCCACTTT. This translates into CASSVYRSDSPLHF.

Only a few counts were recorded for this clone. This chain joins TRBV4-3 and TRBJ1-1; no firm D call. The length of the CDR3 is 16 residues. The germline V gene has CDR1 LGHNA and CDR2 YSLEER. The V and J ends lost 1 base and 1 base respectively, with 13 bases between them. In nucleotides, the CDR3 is TGCGCCAGCAGCCAAGTAGAGGGCGGAGGGAACACTGAAGCTTTCTTT. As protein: CASSQVEGGGNTEAFF.

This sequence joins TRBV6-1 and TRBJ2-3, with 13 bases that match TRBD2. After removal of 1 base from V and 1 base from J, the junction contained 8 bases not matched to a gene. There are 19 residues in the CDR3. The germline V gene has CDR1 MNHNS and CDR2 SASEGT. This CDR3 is CASSEDLNGLAGGTDTQYF. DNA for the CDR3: TGTGCCAGCAGTGAAGACCTAAATGGACTAGCGGGGGGCACAGATACGCAGTATTTT.

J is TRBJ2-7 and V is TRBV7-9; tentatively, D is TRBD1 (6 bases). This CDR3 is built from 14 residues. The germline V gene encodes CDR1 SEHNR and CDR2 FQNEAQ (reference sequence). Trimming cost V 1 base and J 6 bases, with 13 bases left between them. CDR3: CASSLVQGLGEQYF. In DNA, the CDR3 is TGTGCCAGCAGCTTAGTTCAGGGGCTGGGCGAGCAGTACTTC.

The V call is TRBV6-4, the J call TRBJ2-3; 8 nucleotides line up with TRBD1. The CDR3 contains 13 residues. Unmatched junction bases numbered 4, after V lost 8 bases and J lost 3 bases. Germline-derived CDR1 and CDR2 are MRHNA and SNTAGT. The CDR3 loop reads CASGTGRTDTQYF. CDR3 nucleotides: TGTGCCAGCGGGACAGGACGTACAGATACGCAGTATTTT.

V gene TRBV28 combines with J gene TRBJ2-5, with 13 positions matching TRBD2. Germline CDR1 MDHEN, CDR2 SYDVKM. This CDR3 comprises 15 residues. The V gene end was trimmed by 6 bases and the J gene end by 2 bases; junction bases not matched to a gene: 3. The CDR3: CASRQLAGGQETQYF. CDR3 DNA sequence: TGTGCCAGCAGACAACTAGCGGGAGGGCAAGAGACCCAGTACTTC.

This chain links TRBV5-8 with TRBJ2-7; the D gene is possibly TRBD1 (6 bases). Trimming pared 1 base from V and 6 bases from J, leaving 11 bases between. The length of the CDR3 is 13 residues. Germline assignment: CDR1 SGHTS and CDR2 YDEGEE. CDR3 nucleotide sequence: TGTGCCAGCAGCTTGACAGGGAGTGGCGAGCAGTACTTC. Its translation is CASSLTGSGEQYF.

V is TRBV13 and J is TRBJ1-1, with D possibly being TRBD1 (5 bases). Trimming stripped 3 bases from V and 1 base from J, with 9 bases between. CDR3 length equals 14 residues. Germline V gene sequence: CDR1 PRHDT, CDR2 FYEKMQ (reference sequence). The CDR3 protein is CASSFGHPNTEAFF. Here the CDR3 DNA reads TGTGCCAGCAGCTTCGGACATCCGAACACTGAAGCTTTCTTT.

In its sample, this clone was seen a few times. CDR3 DNA sequence: TGTGCCAGCAGCTTAAGCAGCGGAGACTACAATGAGCAGTTCTTC. Residues: CASSLSSGDYNEQFF. This sequence joins TRBV7-6 and TRBJ2-1; TRBD2 is a possible D gene (5 bases). Trimming removed 2 bases from V and 3 bases from J, with 11 bases in between. This CDR3 is built from 15 residues. The V gene's germline CDR1 is SGHVS and CDR2 FNYEAQ.

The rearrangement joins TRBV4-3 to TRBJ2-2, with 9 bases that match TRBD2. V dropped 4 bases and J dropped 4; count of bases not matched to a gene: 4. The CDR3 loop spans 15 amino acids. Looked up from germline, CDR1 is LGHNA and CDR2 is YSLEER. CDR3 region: CASSLILAGTGELFF. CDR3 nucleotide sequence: TGCGCCAGCAGCCTAATACTAGCGGGCACCGGGGAGCTGTTTTTT.

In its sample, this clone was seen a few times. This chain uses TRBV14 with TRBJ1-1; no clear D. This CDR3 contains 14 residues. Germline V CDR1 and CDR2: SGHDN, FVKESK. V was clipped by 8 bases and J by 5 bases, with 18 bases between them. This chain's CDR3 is CASRNSAGPTEAFF. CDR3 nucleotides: TGTGCCAGCCGTAACAGCGCGGGCCCGACTGAAGCTTTCTTT.

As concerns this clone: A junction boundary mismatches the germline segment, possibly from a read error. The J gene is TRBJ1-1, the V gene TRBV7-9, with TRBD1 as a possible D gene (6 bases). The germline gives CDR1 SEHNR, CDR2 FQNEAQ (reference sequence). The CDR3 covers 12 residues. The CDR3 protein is CSSSLAGGRAFF. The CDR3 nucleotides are TGTTCCAGCAGCTTAGCCGGGGGGCGAGCTTTCTTT.